This T cell receptor beta chain was sequenced for a study of blood T cell repertoires in COVID-19. The V segment lost 3 bases and the J segment 7 bases; nucleotides outside the gene matches: 4. The CDR3 consists of 15 residues. CDR1 and CDR2 from the germline V gene are KGHSH and LQKENI. The authors' processing: How many nucleated cells were present was estimated from reference gene primer amplification. The data were produced by immunoSEQ multiplex PCR, yet TCRdb's version contains in-frame clones alone and is incomplete. D and trimming were read from the DNA, whereas the V and J calls and clone size are those reported in that table. This sample carries fewer than 200,000 clones, 88% of them seen once, and the ten largest clones take approximately 24%.

The sample was peripheral blood. This chain connects TRBV18 to TRBJ2-1, with TRBD2 identical over 12 bases. This TCR was recovered from a man between 60 and 75 years old with acute or convalescent COVID-19. DNA of the CDR3: TGTGCCAGCTCACCGCGACTAGCGGGAGTGAATGAGCAGTTCTTC. Translation: CASSPRLAGVNEQFF.